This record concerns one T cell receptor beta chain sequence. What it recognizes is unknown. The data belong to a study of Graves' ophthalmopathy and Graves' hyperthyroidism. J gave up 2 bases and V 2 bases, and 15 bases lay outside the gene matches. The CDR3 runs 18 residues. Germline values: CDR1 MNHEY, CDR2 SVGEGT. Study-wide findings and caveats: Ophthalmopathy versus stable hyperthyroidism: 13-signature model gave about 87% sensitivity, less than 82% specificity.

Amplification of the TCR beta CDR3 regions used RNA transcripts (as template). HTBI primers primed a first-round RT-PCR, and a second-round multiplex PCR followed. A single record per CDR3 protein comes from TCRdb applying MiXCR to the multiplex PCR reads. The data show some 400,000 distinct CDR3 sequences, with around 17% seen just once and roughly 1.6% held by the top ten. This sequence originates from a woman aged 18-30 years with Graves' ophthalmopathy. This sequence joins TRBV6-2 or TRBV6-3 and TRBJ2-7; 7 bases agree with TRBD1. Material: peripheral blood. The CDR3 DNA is TGTGCCAGCAGTTACGACCCGTATAGAGGGGGCGAGACCTACGAGCAGTACTTC. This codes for CASSYDPYRGGETYEQYF.